This T cell receptor beta chain was documented in a study of Ad26.COV2.S vaccination and SARS-CoV-2 variants. The V gene lost 1 base and the J gene lost 5 bases, with 8 bases spanning the gap. This CDR3 has 13 residues. The assay was immunoSEQ multiplex PCR, and TCRdb's table has in-frame clones only and misses some. The sample consists of around 350,000 clones, around 90% of them appearing once. Overall study results and limits: In TCR breadth and depth analyses, total T cell responses may have been underestimated. Those who received the vaccine showed greater spike-specific TCR breadth than those given placebo.

In the case of this clone: Its antigen is unknown.

The origin of this receptor is a human donor who had recovered from COVID-19. The rearrangement uses TRBV12-3 or TRBV12-4 and TRBJ2-5; D is unclear. Material: peripheral blood, obtained after recovery from COVID-19. The CDR3 protein is CASSLVFGETQYF. CDR3 DNA: TGTGCCAGCAGTTTAGTTTTTGGGGAGACCCAGTACTTC.